This T cell receptor beta chain was identified in a study of blood T cell repertoires in COVID-19. Whole-study context: PBMCs, B-cell-depleted T cells, or T cells were the source of the cDNA or gDNA that made up the material.

Germline trimming cut 1 base from V and 7 bases from J; bases unmatched to any gene: 5. The germline V gene has CDR1 SGHRS and CDR2 YFSETQ. The CDR3 has 14 amino acids. Data came from immunoSEQ multiplex PCR; TCRdb stores just in-frame clones and leaves some out. The sample consists of approximately 300,000 clones, 90% of them appearing once. The sequencing input was PBMCs or T cells enriched from blood (not recorded which). The V and J genes are TRBV5-1 and TRBJ2-1, with 7 nucleotides matching TRBD1. The origin of this receptor is a man aged 55 to 70 who had recovered from COVID-19. The CDR3 protein is CASSLSGQANEQFF. For the CDR3, the DNA is TGCGCCAGCAGCTTGAGCGGACAGGCAAATGAGCAGTTCTTC.